The 16 T cell receptor beta chains given below trace back to one sample, sequenced in a study of Ad26.COV2.S vaccination and SARS-CoV-2 variants. As to treatment: around 19 received Ad26.COV2.S at low or high dose, single or two shots; about 5 received placebo; per-sample allocation not given. Specimen acquisition occurred on day 63 following the initial vaccine or placebo injection. The table came from immunoSEQ multiplex PCR; TCRdb's copy has only in-frame clones and leaves some out. The sample yields some 520,000 clones, 87% seen once. The specimen comprised peripheral blood, sampled in a trial of Ad26.COV2.S vaccine versus placebo. The source is a person aged 18 to 59 who received the Ad26.COV2.S COVID-19 vaccine or a placebo.

The chain uses TRBV6-5 and TRBJ2-2; 7 nucleotides agree with TRBD1. Trimming at V came to 6 bases and at J to 4 bases, leaving 8 bases not matched to a gene. The CDR3 is made up of 15 amino acids. The V gene's germline CDR1 is MNHEY and CDR2 SVGAGI. DNA of the CDR3: TGTGCCAGCAGCCTCGGACAGGACCCCACCGGGGAGCTGTTTTTT. Protein product: CASSLGQDPTGELFF.

CDR3 amino acids: CATSGGSSYNEQFF. The DNA for the CDR3 is TGTGCCACCAGCGGAGGGAGCTCCTACAATGAGCAGTTCTTC. The genes are TRBV15 and TRBJ2-1; D might be TRBD2 (6 bases). There are 14 residues in the CDR3. Germline values: CDR1 LNHNV, CDR2 YYDKDF (reference sequence). V was shortened by 5 bases and J by 0 bases, with 8 bases between the two germline ends. The variable domain in full, with the rest retrieved from reference TRBV15 and TRBJ2-1, is DAMVIQNPRYQVTQFGKPVTLSCSQTLNHNVMYWYQQKSSQAPKLLFHYYDKDFNNEADTPDNFQSRRPNTSFCFLDIRSPGLGDTAMYLCATSGGSSYNEQFFGPGTRLTVL.

V is TRBV30 and J is TRBJ2-2; maybe TRBD2 (6 bases). Trimming shortened V by 4 bases and J by 2 bases, and 14 bases separated the two germline ends. CDR3 length: 15 residues. CDR1 GTSNPN and CDR2 SVGIG come from the germline V gene (reference sequence). The CDR3 region has the DNA TGTGCCTGGAACGCCGGGACTCTAAACACCGGGGAGCTGTTTTTT. Protein sequence: CAWNAGTLNTGELFF.

V is TRBV3-1 (or the pseudogene TRBV3-2) and J is TRBJ1-5; tentative D call: TRBD1 (5 bases). Germline assignment: CDR1 LGHDT and CDR2 YNNKEL (reference sequence). The CDR3 is 15 residues long. V was clipped by 4 bases and J by 2 bases, with 12 bases between them. CDR3 sequence (DNA): TGTGCCAGCAGCCGCGGCGTGGGGGGCAATCAGCCCCAGCATTTT. This encodes CASSRGVGGNQPQHF.

V usage is TRBV3-1 (or the pseudogene TRBV3-2) and J usage is TRBJ2-7; the match to TRBD1 covers 9 bases. The trim removed 4 bases at V and 7 bases at J, leaving 8 bases unmatched. Germline CDR1 reads LGHDT; CDR2 reads YNNKEL (reference sequence). CDR3 length equals 14 residues. CDR3 sequence (DNA): TGTGCCAGCAGCCTTTTCGGGACAGGGAAGGAGCAGTACTTC. Translated: CASSLFGTGKEQYF.

The rearrangement joins TRBV7-8 to TRBJ2-7; 7 bases align to TRBD2. Trimming cost V 5 bases and J 0 bases; bases outside gene matches: 16. This CDR3 is 18 amino acids long. Germline V gives CDR1 SGHVS, CDR2 FQNEAQ. The CDR3 protein is CASSQEVLSRGSSYEQYF. In nucleotides, the CDR3 is TGTGCCAGCAGCCAGGAAGTACTAAGCCGCGGGAGCTCCTACGAGCAGTACTTC. Based on the CDR3 plus reference TRBV7-8 and TRBJ2-7, the full variable domain is GAGVSQSPRYKVAKRGQDVALRCDPISGHVSLFWYQQALGQGPEFLTYFQNEAQLDKSGLPSDRFFAERPEGSVSTLKIQRTQQEDSAVYLCASSQEVLSRGSSYEQYFGPGTRLTVT.

The rearrangement links TRBV6-2 or TRBV6-3 to TRBJ2-1, with D possibly being TRBD2 (6 bases). Germline V lookup: CDR1 MNHEY, CDR2 SVGEGT. V gave up 0 bases and J gave up 5 bases, with 17 bases separating them. The CDR3 is 17 residues long. The CDR3: CASSYSSGREEDNEQFF. In nucleotides, the CDR3 is TGTGCCAGCAGTTACTCCTCAGGGCGGGAAGAGGACAATGAGCAGTTCTTC.

The chain links TRBV18 to TRBJ1-2; TRBD1 aligns across 9 bases. The CDR3 loop spans 15 amino acids. Unmatched junction bases numbered 3, after V lost 0 bases and J lost 4 bases. CDR1 KGHSH and CDR2 LQKENI come from the germline V gene. CDR3 residues: CASSPPGTGPYGYTF. The CDR3 coding sequence is TGTGCCAGCTCACCACCGGGGACAGGGCCCTATGGCTACACCTTC.

V is TRBV28 and J is TRBJ1-1; a weak D match, TRBD1 (6 bases). Germline CDR1 MDHEN, CDR2 SYDVKM. The CDR3 contains 15 residues. Trimming left V 6 bases short and J 7 bases short, with 21 bases between. DNA for the CDR3: TGTGCCAGCAGCTACAGGGTAGGGAGAATCGGTGAAGCTTTCTTT. Protein: CASSYRVGRIGEAFF.

As for this clone: A junction end diverges from the germline sequence, so it may reflect a read error. This sequence joins TRBV19 and TRBJ1-2; possibly TRBD1 for D (6 bases). The germline V gene has CDR1 LNHDA and CDR2 SQIVND (reference sequence). CDR3 size: 13 residues. The CDR3 loop reads CASSIRDTAERAF. In nucleotides, the CDR3 is TGTGCCAGTAGTATCCGGGACACCGCTGAGAGAGCCTTC.

The CDR3 region has the DNA TGTGCCAGCAGCCCACGGGGACAGAACACTGAAGCTTTCTTT. Its protein is CASSPRGQNTEAFF. This rearrangement joins TRBV7-2 to TRBJ1-1; D possibly corresponds to TRBD1 (6 bases). The CDR3 is made up of 14 amino acids. Trimming took off 5 bases at V and 1 base at J, with 11 bases between the two ends. Germline CDR1 reads SGHTA; CDR2 reads FQGNSA. The full variable domain, its missing parts supplied by reference TRBV7-2 and TRBJ1-1, is GAGVSQSPSNKVTEKGKDVELRCDPISGHTALYWYRQSLGQGLEFLIYFQGNSAPDKSGLPSDRFSAERTGGSVSTLTIQRTQQEDSAVYLCASSPRGQNTEAFFGQGTRLTVV.

This chain links TRBV7-2 with TRBJ2-2, with 10 nucleotides matching TRBD1. The CDR3 extends over 16 amino acids. Germline CDR1 SGHTA, CDR2 FQGNSA. After removal of 5 bases from V and 5 bases from J, the junction contained 8 bases not matched to a gene. The CDR3 DNA sequence: TGTGCCAGCAGCCCTACCGGGACAGGGGCAACCGGGGAGCTGTTTTTT. The encoded protein is CASSPTGTGATGELFF. Full variable domain (rest looked up from reference TRBV7-2 and TRBJ2-2): GAGVSQSPSNKVTEKGKDVELRCDPISGHTALYWYRQSLGQGLEFLIYFQGNSAPDKSGLPSDRFSAERTGGSVSTLTIQRTQQEDSAVYLCASSPTGTGATGELFFGEGSRLTVL.

This chain connects TRBV28 to TRBJ2-7, with 14 positions matching TRBD2. The CDR3 runs 17 residues. Germline V gene data show CDR1 as MDHEN and CDR2 as SYDVKM. V trimming: 5 bases; J trimming: 7 bases; junction bases outside the gene matches: 13. Here the CDR3 reads CASSLGLAGGPSWEQYF. Here the CDR3 DNA reads TGTGCCAGCAGTCTCGGACTAGCGGGAGGCCCCTCCTGGGAGCAGTACTTC.

The chain uses TRBV5-6 and TRBJ2-4; D call uncertain. V lost 2 bases and J lost 1, with 13 bases in between. The CDR3 has 16 amino acids. From germline, CDR1 is SGHDT and CDR2 YYEEEE. In DNA, the CDR3 is TGTGCCAGCAGCTTATTTCAGAGGTTTGCCAAAAACATTCAGTACTTC. It encodes CASSLFQRFAKNIQYF.

This clone was counted once. The rearrangement links TRBV5-4 to TRBJ2-1; D gene unclear. Germline V CDR1 and CDR2: SGHNT, YYREEE (reference sequence). V was trimmed by 0 bases and J by 0 bases, leaving 4 bases between them. This CDR3 has 14 amino acids. The CDR3, as DNA: TGTGCCAGCAGCTTGGCGGCCTCCTACAATGAGCAGTTCTTC. Its translation is CASSLAASYNEQFF.

The CDR3 DNA reads as TGTGCCAGCAGCTTAGCCCGCCGTCTAGAAGCGCACAATTACAATGAGCAGTTCTTC. Its translation: CASSLARRLEAHNYNEQFF. The chain has TRBV7-8 and TRBJ2-1; unclear D gene. Germline V gene sequence: CDR1 SGHVS, CDR2 FQNEAQ. The CDR3 consists of 19 residues. V shed 0 bases and J shed 4 bases, with 22 bases lying between them.